What follows is one T cell receptor beta chain and its context. The record originates from a study of blood T cell repertoires in COVID-19. Overall study context: Sites across the United States, Italy and Spain contributed samples from acute and convalescent COVID-19. PBMCs, B-cell-depleted T cells, or T cells provided the cDNA or gDNA that made up the material.

Per the authors' pipeline: The assay estimated nucleated cells by amplifying reference gene primers. This table comes from immunoSEQ multiplex PCR, and its TCRdb copy is limited to in-frame clones, with some not included. V and J calls plus clone size are reproduced from that table; the DNA served to infer D and trimming. The top ten clones hold around 3% of a sample with 130,000 or so clones, about 80% of them seen once. The source of this sequence is an elderly woman with acute or convalescent COVID-19. Sequenced input: peripheral blood.

CDR3 protein: CASREIWRRSGYTF. CDR3 coding DNA: TGTGCCAGTAGGGAGATTTGGCGGCGGTCCGGCTACACCTTC. V gene TRBV19 combines with J gene TRBJ1-2; no firm D call. V lost 6 bases to trimming and J lost 8 bases, with 19 bases between them. In germline, CDR1 is LNHDA, CDR2 SQIVND (reference sequence). The CDR3 runs to 14 residues.